This T cell receptor beta chain was retrieved from a study of human T cells and chemical hapten exposure. The V and J ends lost 0 bases and 4 bases respectively, with 12 bases between them. The germline CDR1 and CDR2 sequences are SGHAT and FQNNGV. This CDR3 has 15 amino acids. For the library, individual cDNA molecules each received unique molecular identifiers. TCRdb re-called the RACE reads through MiXCR, storing one row per CDR3 protein. The table records fewer than 45,000 distinct CDR3 sequences, under 13% of them present only once. On this clonotype itself: Its antigen is currently unknown.

Time point: pre-sensitization, week 0. The treatment is: therapeutic diphenylcyclopropenone sensitization with weekly scalp DPC. Unseparated into fractions, whole blood served as the source from which total RNA was extracted. The study drew its donors from alopecia patients who were 18 to 70 years old and suitable for DPC. The study's findings and limits: A positive correlation with patch test score was found for PT1 expanded TCR counts.

This material consisted of whole blood, taken in connection with sensitization to the hapten diphenylcyclopropenone (DPC). The genes are TRBV11-2 and TRBJ1-2, with TRBD1 as a possible D gene (5 bases). This receptor was taken from a man aged 50 or older with alopecia areata. Some clones in this sample may be carry-over from other donors' samples. CDR3 DNA sequence: TGTGCCAGCAGCTTAGACCCCGGGGGGACCTATGGCTACACCTTC. It encodes CASSLDPGGTYGYTF.